This T cell receptor beta chain comes out of a study of blood T cell repertoires in COVID-19. Method: immunoSEQ multiplex PCR; TCRdb's copy keeps in-frame clones and lacks some. The sample holds around 200,000 clones, about nine tenths seen once. About this clone itself: One end of the junction fails to match germline, which may point to a read error. Other DNA sequences within the sample encode an identical CDR3.

Sequencing input: peripheral blood. The TCR originated in a man aged 35 to 55 with acute or convalescent COVID-19.

In DNA form, the CDR3 reads TGCGCCAGCAGCCAAGGTGCAGGGGGGGGCTACACCTTC. It translates to CASSQGAGGGYTF. This chain links TRBV3-1 (or the pseudogene TRBV3-2) with TRBJ1-2; 7 bases line up with TRBD1. From germline, CDR1 is LGHDT and CDR2 YNNKEL (reference sequence). The CDR3 totals 13 residues.